The rows below give T cell receptor beta chains drawn from one sample of a study of blood T cell repertoires in COVID-19. Sequencing was performed with immunoSEQ multiplex PCR; in TCRdb, only in-frame clones are kept and a portion is missing. The data show roughly 200,000 clones, 88% seen once. The sequencing sample was made of peripheral blood. These receptors originate from a man between 40 and 49 years old with active or convalescent COVID-19. The CDR3 runs from the conserved cysteine through the conserved F or W. D genes are given only for firm matches. Size values are once, few and many counts, or a class for expanded clones, and some rows have none.

>TRBV5-1|.|TRBD1|TRBJ1-3
CASSSLRQGQGSGNTIYF
TGCGCCAGCAGCTCCCTTAGACAGGGCCAGGGCTCTGGAAACACCATATATTTT
>TRBV5-1|.|TRBD2|TRBJ2-1
CASSPEGGRANEQFF
TGCGCCAGCAGCCCCGAAGGCGGGAGGGCTAATGAGCAGTTCTTC
>TRBV18|.|TRBD2|TRBJ2-7
CASSPEAGGPYEQYF
TGTGCCAGCTCACCGGAAGCGGGAGGGCCCTACGAGCAGTACTTC
>TRBV19|.|.|TRBJ1-2
CASSIDRGAQGYTF
TGTGCCAGTAGTATAGATCGGGGGGCGCAAGGCTACACCTTC
>TRBV28|.|.|TRBJ1-4
CASSLDSPPNEKLFF
TGTGCCAGCAGTTTGGACAGCCCACCTAATGAAAAACTGTTTTTT
>TRBV3-1/TRBV3-2|.|TRBD2|TRBJ2-3
CASNSRGGSDGTQYF
TGTGCCAGCAACTCACGGGGGGGCTCCGACGGCACGCAGTATTTT
>TRBV9|.|TRBD2|TRBJ2-5
CASSPSRGLAIETQYF
TGTGCCAGCAGCCCCAGTAGGGGACTAGCTATTGAGACCCAGTACTTC
>TRBV3-1/TRBV3-2|.|TRBD2|TRBJ2-7
CASSPQLGREGEQYF
TGTGCCAGCAGCCCCCAGCTTGGGAGGGAAGGTGAGCAGTACTTC
>TRBV2|few|.|TRBJ1-2
CASSETAGNYGYTF
TGTGCCAGCAGTGAAACTGCGGGGAACTATGGCTACACCTTC
>TRBV5-6|.|TRBD1|TRBJ2-3
CASRDGQALTDTQYF
TGTGCCAGCAGGGACGGACAGGCCCTCACAGATACGCAGTATTTT
>TRBV5-1|.|TRBD1|TRBJ2-1
CASSPGQGPTSEQFF
TGCGCCAGCAGCCCCGGACAGGGCCCTACCAGTGAGCAGTTCTTC
>TRBV3-1/TRBV3-2|.|.|TRBJ2-3
CASSQAGESRRRGTQYF
TGTGCCAGCAGCCAAGCCGGGGAGTCTAGACGTCGGGGTACGCAGTATTTT
>TRBV7-8|.|TRBD1|TRBJ2-2
CASSSRQGPTGELFF
TGTGCCAGCAGCTCTAGACAGGGTCCCACCGGGGAGCTGTTTTTT
>TRBV7-2|.|.|TRBJ2-5
CASSLVGGSQETQYF
TGTGCCAGCAGCTTAGTTGGGGGGAGCCAAGAGACCCAGTACTTC
>TRBV11-2|.|.|TRBJ2-5
CASTGAPFRTQYF
TGTGCCAGCACCGGAGCCCCCTTCCGGACCCAGTACTTC
>TRBV28|.|.|TRBJ1-1
CASNPRGSTEAFF
TGTGCCAGCAACCCTCGGGGGTCCACTGAAGCTTTCTTT
>TRBV7-9|.|.|TRBJ2-1
CASSFSAGEQFF
TGTGCCAGTAGCTTTTCCGCCGGTGAGCAGTTCTTC
>TRBV27|.|.|TRBJ2-1
CASSSITGTPNYNEQFF
TGTGCCAGCAGTTCAATAACCGGGACACCGAACTACAATGAGCAGTTCTTC
>TRBV15|.|.|TRBJ1-6
CATSRDYAGDSPLHF
TGTGCCACCAGCAGAGATTACGCGGGAGACTCACCCCTCCACTTT
>TRBV4-3|.|.|TRBJ2-7
CASSQDVRGGGVHEQYF
TGCGCCAGCAGCCAAGACGTGAGAGGGGGCGGGGTTCACGAGCAGTACTTC
>TRBV24-1|.|TRBD2|TRBJ2-1
CATSDIRTSGVIDEQFF
TGTGCCACCAGTGATATCCGGACTAGCGGGGTTATAGATGAGCAGTTCTTC
>TRBV5-1|.|.|TRBJ1-1
CASSLGPGPNTEAFF
TGCGCCAGCAGCTTGGGTCCAGGCCCGAACACTGAAGCTTTCTTT
>TRBV7-9|.|TRBD2|TRBJ2-1
CASRGLAPANEQFF
TGTGCCAGCAGAGGACTAGCCCCTGCCAATGAGCAGTTCTTC
>TRBV9|.|TRBD2|TRBJ2-5
CASSVGTSGTLQETQYF
TGTGCCAGCAGCGTGGGGACTAGCGGGACCCTCCAAGAGACCCAGTACTTC
>TRBV7-3|.|TRBD2|TRBJ2-7
CASSASGGSYEQYF
TGTGCCAGCAGCGCTAGCGGGGGCTCCTACGAGCAGTACTTC
>TRBV12-3/TRBV12-4|.|TRBD1|TRBJ1-1
CASGDREAFF
TGTGCCAGCGGGGACAGGGAAGCTTTCTTT
>TRBV5-1|.|.|TRBJ1-2
CASSLAFAGGYTF
TGCGCCAGCAGCTTGGCCTTTGCGGGTGGCTACACCTTC
>TRBV12-3/TRBV12-4|.|TRBD1|TRBJ1-5
CASARGDQPQHF
TGTGCCAGTGCCAGGGGGGATCAGCCCCAGCATTTT
>TRBV5-1|.|TRBD2|TRBJ2-3
CASSLRSTASGGTSTDTQYF
TGCGCCAGCAGCTTGAGGTCTACGGCTAGCGGGGGGACTAGCACAGATACGCAGTATTTT
>TRBV5-1|.|TRBD1|TRBJ2-5
CASNHQATGPRQETQYF
TGCGCCAGCAACCATCAGGCGACAGGGCCCCGCCAAGAGACCCAGTACTTC
>TRBV18|.|TRBD1|TRBJ1-4
CASSTDRGFEKLFF
TGTGCCAGCTCAACGGACAGGGGTTTTGAAAAACTGTTTTTT
>TRBV5-8|.|.|TRBJ1-5
CASTARRRDTYSNQPQHF
TGTGCCAGCACCGCTCGACGTCGGGACACCTATAGCAATCAGCCCCAGCATTTT
>TRBV6-5|.|.|TRBJ1-4
CASSSGAGNEKLFF
TGTGCCAGCAGTTCAGGGGCAGGGAATGAAAAACTGTTTTTT
>TRBV7-9|.|TRBD1|TRBJ1-2
CASSRGQNYGYTF
TGTGCCAGCAGTAGGGGGCAGAACTATGGCTACACCTTC
>TRBV6-5|.|.|TRBJ2-3
CASSTKGTPPDTQYF
TGTGCCAGCAGTACAAAGGGGACTCCGCCAGATACGCAGTATTTT
>TRBV5-4|few|TRBD1|TRBJ2-7
CASSRDSYEQYF
TGTGCCAGCAGCCGGGACAGCTACGAGCAGTACTTC
>TRBV28|few|.|TRBJ1-3
CASTQGRAIYF
TGTGCCAGCACGCAGGGGAGGGCCATATATTTT
>TRBV27|.|TRBD1|TRBJ2-1
CASRPGTGSYNEQFF
TGTGCCAGCAGGCCCGGGACAGGGAGTTACAATGAGCAGTTCTTC